This T cell receptor beta chain was sequenced during a study of CD8+ T cells in alopecia areata. Study details: Twice daily, treated patients received 5 to 10 mg of oral tofacitinib.

Germline V CDR1 and CDR2: GTSNPN, SVGIG (reference sequence). With 3 bases removed from V and 4 bases from J, the gap between germline ends came to 6 bases. The CDR3 totals 11 residues. RNA extraction was followed by reverse transcription into cDNA, which acted as the sequencing template. Produced via immunoSEQ multiplex PCR; TCRdb's table is partial and in-frame only. Seen here are some 200,000 clones, 59% observed once, and the top ten hold roughly 15%. Study-level points and caveats: The study also sequences resident alphabeta T cells of normal skin in scalp samples.

Collection of lesional scalp punch biopsies and peripheral blood was performed in alopecia areata patients. Note on this clone: Its antigen is as yet unknown.

Sequences were derived from CD4+ T cells sorted from blood, sampled at week 0. The chain combines TRBV30 with TRBJ1-1; no clear D. The sequence was collected from a human donor with alopecia areata. The CDR3 DNA is TGTGCCTGGAGGCGGGCCACTGAAGCTTTCTTT. Translated: CAWRRATEAFF. Drawing the rest from reference TRBV30 and TRBJ1-1, the complete variable domain is SQTIHQWPATLVQPVGSPLSLECTVEGTSNPNLYWYRQAAGRGLQLLFYSVGIGQISSEVPQNLSASRPQDRQFILSSKKLLLSDSGFYLCAWRRATEAFFGQGTRLTVV.